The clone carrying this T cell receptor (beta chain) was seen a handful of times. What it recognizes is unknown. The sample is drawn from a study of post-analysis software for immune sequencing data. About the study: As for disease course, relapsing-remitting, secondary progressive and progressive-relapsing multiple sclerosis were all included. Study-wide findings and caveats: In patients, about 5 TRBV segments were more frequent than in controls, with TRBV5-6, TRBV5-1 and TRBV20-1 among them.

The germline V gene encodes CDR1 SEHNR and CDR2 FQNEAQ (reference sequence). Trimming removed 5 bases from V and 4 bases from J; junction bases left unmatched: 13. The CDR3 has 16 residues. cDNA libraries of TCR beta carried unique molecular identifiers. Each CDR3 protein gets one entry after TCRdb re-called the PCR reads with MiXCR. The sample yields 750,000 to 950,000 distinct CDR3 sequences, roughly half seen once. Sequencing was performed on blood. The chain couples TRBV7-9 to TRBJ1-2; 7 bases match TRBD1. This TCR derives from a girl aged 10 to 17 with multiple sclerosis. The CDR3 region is CASSRSTGELIYGYTF. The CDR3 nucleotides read TGTGCCAGCAGCCGAAGCACAGGGGAGCTAATCTATGGCTACACCTTC.